Detailed here is one T cell receptor (beta chain). It lacks a known antigen. It has no much larger one-base neighbor in the sample; base qualities were not kept. This sample stems from a study of control samples from healthy donors and cancer patients (dated by TCRdb to the early 2020s). Library preparation was by the immunoSEQ multiplex PCR assay. TCRdb took this table from immuneACCESS and kept in-frame rearrangements with V and J called. Such tables lack part of the clones; where checked against another copy, unresolved V genes explain under half of the gap, and the rest is unexplained. This sample comprises approximately 87,000 clones, 90% to 95% of them detected only once. Jointly, the top ten make up 17% of the sample. V and J are truncated by 5 bases and 2 bases respectively, leaving an intervening sequence of 12 bases. Sequences SEHNR (CDR1) and FQNEAQ (CDR2) are obtained from the germline V gene (reference sequence). The CDR3 spans 14 residues, from the cysteine through the phenylalanine. The sequence is cut down to CDR3 DNA, 42 bases in frame from base 1.

The clonotype comes from a man between 50 and 59 years old in good health. Material: blood. Recombination linked TRBV7-9 to TRBJ1-2; confidence is insufficient to name the D gene. Read as DNA, the sequence is TGTGCCAGCAGCGGCGATAGGGAGAACTATGGCTACACCTTC. Translation gives CASSGDRENYGYTF.